The 17 T cell receptor beta chains in this list originate from one sample, sequenced in a study of radiation and T cells in renal cell carcinoma. Some clones are missing from TCRdb's copy, which holds only in-frame ones; the method was immunoSEQ multiplex PCR. The table lists approximately 150,000 clones, roughly 90% of them singletons. Documented time point: blood 4 weeks post-SBRT, at nephrectomy. Treatment given: 15 Gy SBRT to primary tumor, nephrectomy 4 weeks later. Material: blood, obtained from a patient whose treatment included radiotherapy and nephrectomy. These receptors all come from a woman in her forties or fifties with renal cell carcinoma.

This clone appeared once. The CDR3 region is CASSERKTGSGNTIYF. CDR3 in DNA: TGTGCCAGCAGCGAACGAAAGACAGGGTCGGGGAACACCATATATTTT. The gene calls are TRBV5-6 and TRBJ1-3; TRBD1 matches 7 bases. This CDR3 comprises 16 residues. From germline, CDR1 is SGHDT and CDR2 YYEEEE. Unmatched junction bases numbered 14, after V lost 4 bases and J lost 7 bases.

The J gene is TRBJ2-5, the V gene TRBV4-3, with D possibly matching TRBD1 (5 bases). V was cut by 0 bases and J by 3 bases, with 8 bases left in between. The CDR3 runs 14 residues. Germline V CDR1 and CDR2: LGHNA, YSLEER. CDR3: CASSQDGAKETQYF. The CDR3 nucleotides read TGCGCCAGCAGCCAAGATGGGGCCAAAGAGACCCAGTACTTC.

The chain uses TRBV5-1 and TRBJ2-5; 9 positions match TRBD1. The CDR3 covers 15 residues. From germline, CDR1 is SGHRS and CDR2 YFSETQ. V shed 0 bases and J 4 bases; nucleotides not matched to a gene: 4. The CDR3 loop reads CASSLGDRARETQYF. The CDR3 region has the DNA TGCGCCAGCAGCTTGGGGGACAGGGCCCGAGAGACCCAGTACTTC. The whole variable domain, filled in from reference TRBV5-1 and TRBJ2-5, reads KAGVTQTPRYLIKTRGQQVTLSCSPISGHRSVSWYQQTPGQGLQFLFEYFSETQRNKGNFPGRFSGRQFSNSRSEMNVSTLELGDSALYLCASSLGDRARETQYFGPGTRLLVL.

The CDR3 here is CASSQSYGQATHGYTF. The CDR3, as DNA: TGTGCCAGCAGCCAAAGCTACGGACAGGCTACCCATGGCTACACCTTC. This rearrangement joins TRBV4-2 to TRBJ1-2; TRBD1 matches 7 bases. The CDR3 covers 16 residues. In germline, CDR1 is LGHNA, CDR2 YNFKEQ. The J segment lost 6 bases and the V segment lost 2 bases, leaving 12 bases of the junction unmatched.

The count of this clone is one. The chain joins TRBV7-2 to TRBJ2-3, with D perhaps TRBD1 (5 bases). Per germline, CDR1 SGHTA and CDR2 FQGNSA. Trimming left V 5 bases short and J 0 bases short, with 15 bases between. The CDR3 extends over 16 amino acids. The CDR3 bases are TGTGCCAGCAGCGTCAACAGGAATCCTAGCACAGATACGCAGTATTTT. This translates into CASSVNRNPSTDTQYF.

The genes are TRBV30 and TRBJ1-2, with 7 bases fitting TRBD1. This CDR3 is built from 14 residues. The germline V gene encodes CDR1 GTSNPN and CDR2 SVGIG (reference sequence). The V segment lost 5 bases and the J segment 5 bases; nucleotides outside the gene matches: 11. CDR3: CAWEPRGTRYGYTF. CDR3 DNA sequence: TGTGCCTGGGAGCCCAGGGGGACGAGATATGGCTACACCTTC.

This clone was counted only a few times. This chain links TRBV4-2 with TRBJ1-2; 8 bases map to TRBD1. This CDR3 region has 15 residues. Germline V gene sequence: CDR1 LGHNA, CDR2 YNFKEQ. The V gene end was trimmed by 1 base and the J gene end by 4 bases; junction bases not matched to a gene: 5. DNA for the CDR3: TGTGCCAGCAGCCAAGGGAGGACAGGGCTCTATGGCTACACCTTC. Translating it yields CASSQGRTGLYGYTF.

This clone was counted a few times. This rearrangement joins TRBV14 to TRBJ2-1; 9 positions agree with TRBD2. With V trimmed by 4 bases and J by 4 bases, 5 bases remained unmatched. In germline, CDR1 is SGHDN, CDR2 FVKESK. This CDR3 region has 15 residues. CDR3 sequence reads: CASSLLAGSYNEQFF. Written as DNA, the CDR3 is TGTGCCAGCAGCCTCCTAGCGGGGAGTTACAATGAGCAGTTCTTC.

The chain uses TRBV2 and TRBJ1-3; D may be TRBD1 (5 bases). CDR1 is SNHLY and CDR2 is FYNNEI in the germline V gene. This CDR3 spans 18 amino acids. V lost 5 bases and J lost 0, with 20 bases in between. The chain's CDR3 is CASSSGRTTEFSGNTIYF. The CDR3, as DNA: TGTGCCAGCAGTTCGGGACGGACGACCGAATTCTCTGGAAACACCATATATTTT.

The gene calls are TRBV7-6 and TRBJ2-7; TRBD2 aligns across 9 bases. The CDR3 is 15 amino acids. Per the germline V gene, CDR1 is SGHVS and CDR2 is FNYEAQ. V lost 5 bases, J lost 3 bases, and 8 bases stayed unmatched. CDR3 sequence (DNA): TGTGCCAGCAGCAAGGGGTCTAGCGGGATCTACGAGCAGTACTTC. As protein: CASSKGSSGIYEQYF.

This CDR3 is CASSTEGQANTEAFF. The CDR3 coding sequence is TGTGCCAGCAGCACGGAAGGACAGGCGAACACTGAAGCTTTCTTT. This chain links TRBV5-4 with TRBJ1-1; 7 nucleotides match TRBD1. The CDR3 totals 15 residues. CDR1 SGHNT and CDR2 YYREEE come from the germline V gene (reference sequence). The V and J ends lost 4 bases and 1 base, in that order; junction bases with no gene match: 7. The full variable domain, in which reference TRBV5-4 and TRBJ1-1 provide the parts outside the CDR3, is ETGVTQSPTHLIKTRGQQVTLRCSSQSGHNTVSWYQQALGQGPQFIFQYYREEENGRGNFPPRFSGLQFPNYSSELNVNALELDDSALYLCASSTEGQANTEAFFGQGTRLTVV.

This clone has more than one count but fewer than ten. V and J are TRBV10-2 and TRBJ2-7; tentatively, D is TRBD2 (6 bases). Looked up from germline, CDR1 is WSHSY and CDR2 is SAAADI. V shed 2 bases and J shed 3 bases, with 11 bases lying between them. This CDR3 spans 14 amino acids. CDR3 sequence: CASSEVRTNYEQYF. CDR3 coding DNA: TGCGCCAGCAGTGAGGTGAGGACTAACTACGAGCAGTACTTC.

This clone was seen a handful of times. CDR3 nucleotide sequence: TGTGCCAGCAGCTTAACAAGAACAGGGGTCACTGAAGCTTTCTTT. It yields the protein CASSLTRTGVTEAFF. This rearrangement joins TRBV5-4 to TRBJ1-1; TRBD1 matches at 7 bases. Germline-derived CDR1 and CDR2 are SGHNT and YYREEE (reference sequence). V was clipped by 2 bases and J by 4 bases; unmatched bases: 8. CDR3 size: 15 residues. The full variable domain, rest sourced from reference TRBV5-4 and TRBJ1-1, is ETGVTQSPTHLIKTRGQQVTLRCSSQSGHNTVSWYQQALGQGPQFIFQYYREEENGRGNFPPRFSGLQFPNYSSELNVNALELDDSALYLCASSLTRTGVTEAFFGQGTRLTVV.

This chain joins TRBV5-4 and TRBJ2-3, with 8 nucleotides matching TRBD2. J was trimmed by 0 bases and V by 5 bases; bases with no gene match: 11. The CDR3 spans 17 residues. The germline V gene has CDR1 SGHNT and CDR2 YYREEE (reference sequence). The CDR3 coding sequence is TGTGCCAGCAGTTTCGGGGGGGCCCTACCAAGCACAGATACGCAGTATTTT. Encoded protein: CASSFGGALPSTDTQYF.

This clone was counted once. The genes are TRBV10-1 and TRBJ2-5, with TRBD2 matching over 9 bases. CDR3 length: 15 residues. Germline V lookup: CDR1 WNHNN, CDR2 SYGVQD (reference sequence). With 4 bases clipped from V and 2 bases from J, the junction kept 5 bases outside the gene matches. CDR3 DNA: TGCGCCAGCAGTGCGTTGACTAGCGGACAAGAGACCCAGTACTTC. Translated, it gives CASSALTSGQETQYF.

The CDR3 region is CASSQAHRQVPGELFF. The CDR3 nucleotides read TGCGCCAGCAGCCAAGCGCACAGGCAGGTACCCGGGGAGCTGTTTTTT. This chain uses TRBV4-3 with TRBJ2-2; weak D call: TRBD1 (5 bases). V was shortened by 1 base and J by 6 bases, with 15 bases between the two germline ends. The CDR3 has 16 amino acids. The germline V gene encodes CDR1 LGHNA and CDR2 YSLEER.

This clone was detected a few times. The J gene is TRBJ1-5, the V gene TRBV4-1; D gene uncertain. The CDR3 contains 15 residues. Germline V gene sequence: CDR1 MGHRA, CDR2 YSYEKL. V lost 0 bases, J lost 1 base, and 7 bases lay in between. DNA of the CDR3: TGCGCCAGCAGCCAAGATCAGAACAGCAATCAGCCCCAGCATTTT. It specifies CASSQDQNSNQPQHF.